The source of this TCR beta chain is a study of T cell changes during pregnancy in multiple sclerosis. TCRdb's table, derived via immunoSEQ multiplex PCR, lists solely in-frame clones and lacks some. Among more than 45,000 clones listed, around 93% were seen once. The CDR3 is 18 amino acids. CDR1 SEHNR and CDR2 FQNEAQ come from the germline V gene (reference sequence). The trim removed 1 base at V and 5 bases at J, leaving 12 bases unmatched. This rearrangement joins TRBV7-9 to TRBJ2-3; 10 bases align to TRBD2. This receptor was obtained from a female donor with multiple sclerosis, enrolled in a pregnancy study. The sequenced sample was CD8+ T cells from peripheral blood mononuclear cells, obtained in the second trimester of pregnancy. This CDR3 is CASSLGPGLAGAGDTQYF. DNA for the CDR3: TGTGCCAGCAGCTTAGGTCCCGGTCTAGCGGGAGCGGGAGATACGCAGTATTTT.